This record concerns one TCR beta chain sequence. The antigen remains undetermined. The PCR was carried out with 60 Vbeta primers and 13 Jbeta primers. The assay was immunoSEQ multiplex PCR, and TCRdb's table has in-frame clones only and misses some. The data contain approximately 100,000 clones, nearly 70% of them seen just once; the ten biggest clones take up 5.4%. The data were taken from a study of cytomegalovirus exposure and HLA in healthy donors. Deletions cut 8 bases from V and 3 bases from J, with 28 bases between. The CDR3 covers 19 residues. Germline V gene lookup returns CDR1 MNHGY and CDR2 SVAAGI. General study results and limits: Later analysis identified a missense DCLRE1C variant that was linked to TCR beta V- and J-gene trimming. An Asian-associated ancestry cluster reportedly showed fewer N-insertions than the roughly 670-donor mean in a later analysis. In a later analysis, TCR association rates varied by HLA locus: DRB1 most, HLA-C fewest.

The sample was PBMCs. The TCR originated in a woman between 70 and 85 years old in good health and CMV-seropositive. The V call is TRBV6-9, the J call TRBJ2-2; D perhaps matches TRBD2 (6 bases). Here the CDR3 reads CASRPGSGLPTTDTGELFF. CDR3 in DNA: TGTGCCAGCCGACCGGGCTCGGGACTCCCCACGACCGACACCGGGGAGCTGTTTTTT.